This T cell receptor beta chain was retrieved from a study of T cells after yellow fever vaccination. Study in general: In the case of low-cell-number fractions, SMART-Seq v4 Ultra Low Input was used for preparation. Study results and limitations: The study noted that FACS-sorted repertoires could contain abundant clonotypes contaminating from the bulk population.

The authors made TCR cDNA by 5'RACE template switching, adding a universal primer site and UMIs. Using its own MiXCR run on the 5' RACE reads, TCRdb lists one record per CDR3 protein. The table has about 310,000 distinct CDR3 sequences, roughly 3.5% seen once. V gave up 1 base and J gave up 2 bases; unmatched junction bases: 7. Looked up from germline, CDR1 is SGHTA and CDR2 is FQGNSA. This CDR3 has 17 amino acids. About this clonotype: The target antigen is unknown.

The specimen was PBMCs, collected on the day of the yellow fever booster vaccination. The clonotype originates from a man younger than 35 who received the YFV17D yellow fever vaccine. This chain uses TRBV7-2 with TRBJ2-3, with 9 bases matching TRBD2. DNA for the CDR3: TGTGCCAGCAGCTTAGTTGGGCTAGCGGGGAACACAGATACGCAGTATTTT. Its protein product is CASSLVGLAGNTDTQYF.